These T cell receptor beta chains were read from a single sample in a study of Ad26.COV2.S vaccination and SARS-CoV-2 variants. Sequencing used immunoSEQ multiplex PCR; TCRdb keeps in-frame clones, though not all of them. The top ten hold around 2.5% of the sample, which has 450,000 to 550,000 clones, approximately 92% seen once. Source: peripheral blood, taken in a trial of Ad26.COV2.S vaccine versus placebo. The source of these receptors is a person between 18 and 60 years old who received the Ad26.COV2.S COVID-19 vaccine or a placebo. Each CDR3 is given with its conserved first and last residue. D genes are given only for firm matches. The size of a clone is reported for some rows only, either as once, few or many, or as a class for expanded clones.

v_call	d_call	clone_size	j_call	cdr3_nt	cdr3_aa
TRBV10-3	NA	few	TRBJ2-3	TGTGCCATCAGTGGAAGCACAGATACGCAGTATTTT	CAISGSTDTQYF
TRBV7-2	TRBD1	NA	TRBJ1-2	TGTGCCAGCAGTATGGCGGGACAGGACTATGGCTACACCTTC	CASSMAGQDYGYTF
TRBV5-1	NA	NA	TRBJ2-3	TGCGCCAGCAGCCCCGGGCGGGGAAGCACAGATACGCAGTATTTT	CASSPGRGSTDTQYF
TRBV5-1	NA	NA	TRBJ2-3	TGCGCCAGCAGGAGGGGGTCGGGAGATTACACAGATACGCAGTATTTT	CASRRGSGDYTDTQYF
TRBV5-1	NA	NA	TRBJ1-1	TGCGCCAGCAGCTTGTGGCCTCCGAACACTGAAGCTTTCTTT	CASSLWPPNTEAFF
TRBV11-3	NA	NA	TRBJ2-7	TGTGCCAGCAGCGCCCGGGACCACTCGTACGAGCAGTACTTC	CASSARDHSYEQYF
TRBV28	NA	NA	TRBJ1-2	TGTGCCACCGCGCAGGGTCTCCTCTATGGCTACACCTTC	CATAQGLLYGYTF
TRBV28	NA	NA	TRBJ2-4	TGTGCCAGCAGTTTTTATATGGGGTCAAACATTCAGTACTTC	CASSFYMGSNIQYF
TRBV5-6	TRBD1	once	TRBJ2-3	TGTGCCAGCAGCTTGAAGGACAGGGGTTTCACAGATACGCAGTATTTT	CASSLKDRGFTDTQYF
TRBV3-1/TRBV3-2	TRBD1	NA	TRBJ1-5	TGTGCCAGCAGCGTTACAGGGGAGGCCAATCAGCCCCAGCATTTT	CASSVTGEANQPQHF
TRBV7-8	TRBD2	NA	TRBJ2-3	TGTGCCAGCAGCCAGGAGCGGGGGAGCACAGATACGCAGTATTTT	CASSQERGSTDTQYF
TRBV28	NA	NA	TRBJ2-7	TGTGCCAGCAGTCATTCCCTCGCGACGAGCTCCTACGAGCAGTACTTC	CASSHSLATSSYEQYF
TRBV2	NA	NA	TRBJ2-2	TGTGCCAGCAGTGAAGCGTGGGTCTGGACCCAGAAGACCGGGGAGCTGTTTTTT	CASSEAWVWTQKTGELFF
TRBV12-3/TRBV12-4	NA	few	TRBJ1-1	TGTGCCAGCAACCTGTGGGGGGGTGAAGCTTTCTTT	CASNLWGGEAFF
TRBV5-1	NA	NA	TRBJ2-6	TGCGCCAGCAGCTTGGAGTTCGGCTCTGGGGCCAACGTCCTGACTTTC	CASSLEFGSGANVLTF
TRBV15	TRBD2	NA	TRBJ2-3	TGTGCCACCAGCAGAGATCCGTTTACGGCGGGAGGGCCGGATACGCAGTATTTT	CATSRDPFTAGGPDTQYF
TRBV28	NA	few	TRBJ1-1	TGTGCCAGCAGTAACTACCCGAGGAGCGACACTGAAGCTTTCTTT	CASSNYPRSDTEAFF
TRBV18	NA	once	TRBJ1-5	TGTGCCAGCTCAACTGACCGGGTACGACAGCCCCAGCATTTT	CASSTDRVRQPQHF
TRBV27	TRBD1	NA	TRBJ2-7	TGTGCCAGCAGTCTCTCTCCCGGGACAGGGGCTAAGGAGCAGTACTTC	CASSLSPGTGAKEQYF
TRBV7-3	NA	NA	TRBJ2-1	TGTGCCAGCAGCTCGACACCCGGGACTGAGCAGTTCTTC	CASSSTPGTEQFF
TRBV7-2	TRBD1	NA	TRBJ1-6	TGTGCCAGCAGCGGCAATCAGGACAGGGGCCCTCTCCACTTT	CASSGNQDRGPLHF
TRBV11-3	NA	NA	TRBJ2-5	TGTGCCAGCAGCTTCGGGACTCGAGAGACCCAGTACTTC	CASSFGTRETQYF
TRBV5-4	NA	NA	TRBJ2-3	TGTGCCAGCACTCTCCATAGCGTAGCTAGCACAGATACGCAGTATTTT	CASTLHSVASTDTQYF
TRBV6-2/TRBV6-3	NA	NA	TRBJ1-2	TGTGCCAGCAGTTTGGGGATAGCCTATGGCTACACCTTC	CASSLGIAYGYTF
TRBV12-3/TRBV12-4	NA	NA	TRBJ2-4	TGTGCCAGCAGTTTCATCAAAAACATTCAGTACTTC	CASSFIKNIQYF
TRBV24-1	NA	NA	TRBJ2-1	TGTGCCACCAGTAGCTCATCCCGTCGGGTCAATGAGCAGTTCTTC	CATSSSSRRVNEQFF
TRBV18	NA	NA	TRBJ2-5	TGTGCCAGCTCACCGCGGGCGACCCAAGAGACCCAGTACTTC	CASSPRATQETQYF
TRBV27	TRBD2	NA	TRBJ2-2	TGTGCCAGCACGGGACTAGCGGGCACCGGGGAGCTGTTTTTT	CASTGLAGTGELFF
TRBV28	TRBD1	NA	TRBJ1-4	TGTGCCAACACCCCGGGACAGGGTAGTGAAAAACTGTTTTTT	CANTPGQGSEKLFF
TRBV27	NA	few	TRBJ1-6	TGTGCCAGCAGTTTATCGGTGGCAGCTAATTCACCCCTCCACTTT	CASSLSVAANSPLHF
TRBV5-4	TRBD1	NA	TRBJ1-2	TGTGCCAGCAGCGAGGGGGCGAGTAGGGGCTACACCTTC	CASSEGASRGYTF
TRBV7-2	NA	NA	TRBJ2-5	TGTGCCAGCAGCTATGGCCGACAAGAGACCCAGTACTTC	CASSYGRQETQYF
TRBV28	NA	NA	TRBJ1-2	TGTGCCAGCAGTTTAGGGTACAGCCTCTATGGCTACACCTTC	CASSLGYSLYGYTF
TRBV9	TRBD1	NA	TRBJ1-2	TGTGCCAGCAGCGTAGGAGCCCGGACAGGGGGCGCATCTGGCTACACCTTC	CASSVGARTGGASGYTF
TRBV24-1	NA	many	TRBJ2-2	TGTGCCACCAGTGACTCCGGTGTCCCCGGGGAGCTGTTTTTT	CATSDSGVPGELFF
TRBV5-6	NA	NA	TRBJ2-7	TGTGCCAGCAGCTTACTAAGCTCCTACGAGCAGTACTTC	CASSLLSSYEQYF
TRBV7-2	NA	NA	TRBJ1-2	TGTGCCAGCAGCTTAAACAGGGCTAACTATGGCTACACCTTC	CASSLNRANYGYTF
TRBV27	TRBD2	NA	TRBJ2-5	TGTGCCAGCAGTTCGGTGGGAGCGGGGGAGACCCAGTACTTC	CASSSVGAGETQYF
TRBV7-2	NA	NA	TRBJ1-2	TGTGCCAGCAGCTTAGGACAGGTACCATCCTATGGCTACACCTTC	CASSLGQVPSYGYTF
TRBV28	TRBD1	NA	TRBJ2-5	TGTGCCAGCAGCTCCGGGACAGGGGTTCCGACCCAGTACTTC	CASSSGTGVPTQYF
TRBV7-8	NA	NA	TRBJ1-2	TGTGCCAGCAGCCATAAGAGGGTAGGGTTGGACTATGGCTACACCTTC	CASSHKRVGLDYGYTF
TRBV19	NA	NA	TRBJ1-1	TGTGCCAGTCACCCGGTGGCCGACTGGCGCGAGGGCGCTTTCTTT	CASHPVADWREGAFF